This TCR beta chain is from a study of blood T cell repertoires in COVID-19 (dated by TCRdb to 2019 to 2021). Study-level background: Collaborator samples came from the United States, Italy and Spain and covered acute and convalescent phases of COVID-19. Where available, HLA class I and class II types were obtained from metadata supplied by the sample provider rather than from assay-based typing. The dataset comprised deeply sampled blood TCRbeta repertoires from subjects exposed to, actively infected with, or recovered from COVID-19. The repertoires were made available in a free public database intended to serve as a resource for research on the immune response to SARS-CoV-2. Samples came from the ongoing ImmuneRACE study (first 160 participants) plus 1,254 subjects from 6 global collaborators. The material from the prospective study consisted of cDNA or gDNA derived from T cells, B-cell-depleted T cells, or PBMCs. Nearly every sample came with metadata listing a de-identified subject ID, COVID-19 status, age in years and sex. Overall results and qualifications from the work: The quantity of clinical and demographic metadata differed by source and by participant and was supplied without curation.

Comment on this clone: This clone's antigen is unknown. No much larger clonotype is one base removed from it; base qualities were not supplied.

The collaborating institutions used their own protocols to collect whole blood in K2EDTA tubes. For TCRbeta analysis, collaborator samples were shipped as frozen whole blood, as isolated PBMCs, or as DNA extracted from either sample type. Germline trimming amounts to 0 bases on V and 1 base on J, with 0 as the count of junction bases outside the gene matches. The CDR3 contains 14 residues, cysteine and phenylalanine counted. Kept here is only the CDR3 DNA, which spans 42 bases and is read in frame from base 1. The germline V gene gives CDR1 as SGHRS and CDR2 as YFSETQ. TCRbeta CDR3 regions were amplified from genomic DNA using the immunoSEQ Assay, a bias-controlled multiplex PCR. As for how the authors treated the data: The number of nucleated cells in each sample was estimated by amplification of reference gene primers within the assay. To quantify the absolute abundance of each unique TCRbeta CDR3 rearrangement, sequence reads were collapsed and filtered. For each sample, productive Simpson clonality was calculated as the square root of Simpson's diversity index over productive rearrangements. Not all clones reach the TCRdb copy of this immuneACCESS table, which keeps in-frame sequences only. Checked studies attribute under half of the gap to unresolved V genes and leave the rest unexplained. Clone size and V and J calls were adopted from that table, with D and trimming inferred from the DNA. The sample table contains over 60,000 clones; only one count was recorded for around 76% of them. The top ten clonotypes cover 15% to 20% of the sample.

Recombination joined TRBV5-1 with TRBJ1-1, with TRBD1 identical over 7 junction bases. The sequence derives from a human donor in a cohort sampled during active COVID-19. Specimen: peripheral blood. In nucleotides, the sequence is TGCGCCAGCAGCTTGGGGGACAGGAACACTGAAGCTTTCTTT. Protein translation: CASSLGDRNTEAFF.